These 4 T cell receptor beta chains share one sample of origin, sequenced in a study of cytomegalovirus exposure and HLA in healthy donors. Both 60 Vbeta primers and 13 Jbeta primers went into the PCR. Some clones are missing from TCRdb's copy, which holds only in-frame ones; the method was immunoSEQ multiplex PCR. The data hold about 85,000 clones, with about four fifths observed a single time. Sample: PBMCs. The receptors were sampled from a man aged 45-65 years in good health and CMV-seropositive.

The chain carries TRBV11-2 and TRBJ2-7, with D possibly TRBD1 on 5 matching bases. This CDR3 is built from 15 residues. CDR1 and CDR2 from the germline V gene are SGHAT and FQNNGV. V gave up 0 bases and J gave up 3 bases, with 12 bases separating them. CDR3 region: CASSLDRQILYEQYF. DNA of the CDR3: TGTGCCAGCAGCTTAGATCGACAGATACTCTACGAGCAGTACTTC.

This chain connects TRBV9 to TRBJ1-6, with D possibly matching TRBD1 (5 bases). The CDR3 runs 12 residues. Germline CDR1 and CDR2: SGDLS and YYNGEE. V lost 3 bases to trimming and J lost 12 bases, with 10 bases between them. CDR3 DNA sequence: TGTGCCAGCAGCGCCCAGGGCAAACCCCTCCACTTT. It translates to CASSAQGKPLHF.

This rearrangement joins TRBV10-3 to TRBJ1-5; TRBD1 might be the D (6 bases). The V gene's germline CDR1 is ENHRY and CDR2 SYGVKD. V lost 11 bases, J lost 7 bases, and 18 bases lay in between. The CDR3 runs 13 residues. The CDR3 DNA reads as TGTGCCTCCAAGGGACACGATGGACAGCCCCAGCATTTT. As protein: CASKGHDGQPQHF.

This clone was seen more than once but under ten times. V gene TRBV6-5 combines with J gene TRBJ2-7; D is perhaps TRBD2 (6 bases). V lost 0 bases and J 0 bases, leaving 9 bases between the germline ends. The CDR3 runs to 15 residues. Germline V gene data show CDR1 as MNHEY and CDR2 as SVGAGI. The CDR3 here is CASSYSGSGSYEQYF. The CDR3 bases are TGTGCCAGCAGTTACTCGGGTAGCGGCTCCTACGAGCAGTACTTC.